The 10 T cell receptor beta chains reported below all come from one sample, sequenced in a study of T cells in Graves' hyperthyroidism and ophthalmopathy. Template material for amplifying TCR beta CDR3 regions consisted of RNA transcripts. A first-round RT-PCR of the TCR CDR3 used the HTBI primer set. Each CDR3 protein is one row after TCRdb ran MiXCR on the multiplex PCR reads. The sample lists under 400,000 distinct CDR3 sequences; approximately 15% were seen once. What was sequenced was blood. These receptors all come from a woman aged 60-70 years with Graves' hyperthyroidism.

This clonotype came up many times. The chain employs TRBV12-3 or TRBV12-4 and TRBJ1-5, with 9 bases fitting TRBD1. V lost 3 bases, J lost 7 bases, and 7 bases stayed unmatched. The CDR3 length is 15 residues. CDR3 protein: CASSFNRGPEQPQHF. CDR3 sequence (DNA): TGTGCCAGCAGTTTTAACAGGGGGCCGGAACAGCCCCAGCATTTT.

This clonotype was counted ten times or more. The V gene is TRBV12-3 or TRBV12-4, the J gene TRBJ1-2; D is unclear. The CDR3 runs 14 residues. The germline V and J ends were trimmed by 3 bases and 5 bases, with 13 bases remaining between them. The CDR3 region has the DNA TGTGCCAGCAGTTTCGCAGTTATTGTTTATGGCTACACCTTC. This encodes CASSFAVIVYGYTF.

The table lists this clonotype with many counts. The chain uses TRBV12-3 or TRBV12-4 and TRBJ2-3; unclear D gene. The CDR3 loop spans 12 amino acids. V lost 0 bases, J lost 4 bases, and 2 bases lay in between. The CDR3 loop reads CASSLAPDTQYF. CDR3 coding DNA: TGTGCCAGCAGTTTAGCACCAGATACGCAGTATTTT.

This clonotype was observed many times. The V gene is TRBV28, the J gene TRBJ2-2, with a tentative D call TRBD2 (6 bases). CDR1 is MDHEN, CDR2 SYDVKM, per germline. The V and J ends lost 8 bases and 0 bases respectively, with 13 bases between them. The length of the CDR3 is 15 residues. In DNA form, the CDR3 reads TGTGCCAGCGTCGGGGCGGGATCGAACACCGGGGAGCTGTTTTTT. Translation: CASVGAGSNTGELFF.

This clonotype came up a few times. No conserved phenylalanine or tryptophan ends this CDR3, so it is likely a read error. The J gene is TRBJ2-7, the V gene TRBV7-8, with D perhaps assigned TRBD1 or TRBD2 (5 bases each). Germline CDR1 is SGHVS and CDR2 is FQNEAQ. The CDR3 covers 13 residues. Between the trimmed V and J ends, which lost 4 bases and 6 bases, there was a span of 13 bases. The DNA for the CDR3 is TGTGCCAGCAGCTCGGGACGGGACGGCGAGCAGTACCTC. As protein: CASSSGRDGEQYL.

The chain combines TRBV10-3 with TRBJ2-3; 9 bases fit TRBD2. In germline, CDR1 is ENHRY, CDR2 SYGVKD. The junction had 4 bases not matched to a gene; V was cut back by 4 bases and J by 5 bases. The CDR3 loop spans 14 amino acids. The CDR3 is CAISGASGVDTQYF. The CDR3 bases are TGTGCCATCAGTGGTGCTAGCGGGGTAGATACGCAGTATTTT.

Ten or more counts support this clonotype. The chain combines TRBV11-2 with TRBJ2-7; possible D gene TRBD2, 6 bases. The CDR3 loop spans 13 amino acids. Germline V gives CDR1 SGHAT, CDR2 FQNNGV. With 3 bases removed from V and 6 bases from J, the gap between germline ends came to 12 bases. The CDR3 DNA reads TGTGCCAGCAGCTTCGTACTAGCTCCCGAGCAGTACTTC. Translation gives CASSFVLAPEQYF. The full variable domain, its missing parts supplied by reference TRBV11-2 and TRBJ2-7, is EAGVAQSPRYKIIEKRQSVAFWCNPISGHATLYWYQQILGQGPKLLIQFQNNGVVDDSQLPKDRFSAERLKGVDSTLKIQPAKLEDSAVYLCASSFVLAPEQYFGPGTRLTVT.

This clonotype was observed a few times. A much larger clone differs by one base, so this may be a read error. V is TRBV3-1 and J is TRBJ2-1; D is possibly TRBD2 (6 bases). This CDR3 comprises 13 residues. Germline V gene sequence: CDR1 LGHDT, CDR2 YNNKEL (reference sequence). The CDR3: CATSPGLTYEQFF. In DNA, the CDR3 is TGTGCCACCAGCCCCGGACTAACATATGAGCAGTTCTTC.

This clonotype was detected ten times or more. The chain recombines TRBV12-3 or TRBV12-4 with TRBJ2-2; TRBD1 might be the D (5 bases). This CDR3 is built from 15 residues. Trimming cost V 6 bases and J 4 bases, with 15 bases left between them. CDR3 region: CASRLQGLGTGELFF. DNA of the CDR3: TGTGCCAGCAGACTCCAGGGTTTGGGCACCGGGGAGCTGTTTTTT.

This clonotype was seen ten or more times. This sequence joins TRBV20-1 and TRBJ1-5; TRBD1 aligns across 7 bases. The V segment lost 6 bases and the J segment 4 bases; nucleotides outside the gene matches: 9. This CDR3 comprises 14 residues. CDR1 DFQATT and CDR2 SNEGSKA come from the germline V gene (reference sequence). CDR3 coding DNA: TGCAGTGCCCGTTGGACGGACAGGAATCAGCCCCAGCATTTT. Protein: CSARWTDRNQPQHF.